The source of this TCR beta chain is a study of cytomegalovirus exposure and HLA in healthy donors. Study conclusions and caveats: The productive fraction for most TCR beta V segments was about 87% or about 30% in an earlier analysis.

Trimming removed 3 bases from V and 3 bases from J; junction bases left unmatched: 12. The CDR3 spans 17 residues. CDR1 is KGHSH and CDR2 is LQKENI in the germline V gene. The study ran its PCR with 60 Vbeta and 13 Jbeta primers. The data were produced by immunoSEQ multiplex PCR, yet TCRdb's version contains in-frame clones alone and is incomplete. The profile shows approximately 140,000 clones, 82% of them singletons. As to this clone: Its antigen is still unknown.

The TCR sequence derives from a male donor in good health and CMV-seronegative. The genes are TRBV18 and TRBJ2-7; 9 bases are shared with TRBD1. Sequenced material: PBMCs. The CDR3 loop reads CASSPPSDRGVFYEQYF. CDR3 nucleotides: TGTGCCAGCTCACCCCCCTCTGACAGGGGGGTATTCTACGAGCAGTACTTC.